This TCR beta chain came from a study of T cells in localized non-small cell lung cancer. Findings of the study overall: Longer overall survival was associated with a higher density of T cells in the blood.

The CDR3 spans 13 residues. The germline gives CDR1 KGHSH, CDR2 LQKENI. Between the trimmed V and J ends, which lost 2 bases and 7 bases, there was a span of 12 bases. Generated by immunoSEQ multiplex PCR, the TCRdb table keeps only in-frame clones and is missing some. This table has over 25,000 clones, around 90% appearing once. Regarding this clone: What it binds is unknown.

The rearrangement links TRBV18 to TRBJ2-7; D not resolved. The TCR was taken from a woman aged 35-75 years with stage I lung adenocarcinoma. The sample in question was peripheral blood, obtained before any cancer treatment. Written as DNA, the CDR3 is TGTGCCAGCTCACCAGGAGTTGGTGAAGAGCAGTACTTC. It specifies CASSPGVGEEQYF. Based on the CDR3 plus reference TRBV18 and TRBJ2-7, the full variable domain is NAGVMQNPRHLVRRRGQEARLRCSPMKGHSHVYWYRQLPEEGLKFMVYLQKENIIDESGMPKERFSAEFPKEGPSILRIQQVVRGDSAAYFCASSPGVGEEQYFGPGTRLTVT.